The table lists the clone carrying this T cell receptor beta chain with many counts. One entry per CDR3 protein, called by TCRdb with MiXCR from the RT-PCR reads. The data hold about 240,000 distinct CDR3 sequences, with 12% observed a single time. The data were taken from a study of response to subunit inactivated influenza vaccine. V shed 8 bases, J shed 5 bases, and the junction held 8 bases outside the gene matches. This CDR3 contains 14 residues. In germline, CDR1 is KGHSH, CDR2 LQKENI. The receptor comes from a middle-aged man who received an inactivated influenza vaccine. This sample comprised non-naive T cells sorted from PBMCs, obtained less than 15 days before vaccination. The rearrangement joins TRBV18 to TRBJ1-4; 7 positions match TRBD1. The CDR3 spells CASTVQGTNEKLFF. The CDR3 bases are TGTGCCAGCACGGTACAGGGGACCAATGAAAAACTGTTTTTT.